The 22 T cell receptor beta chains in this list originate from one sample, sequenced in a study of shared clonotypes between healthy human individuals (dated by TCRdb to the early 2020s). Libraries were prepared through the immunoSEQ multiplex PCR assay. The table comes from immuneACCESS by way of TCRdb, which keeps in-frame sequences with V and J called. Part of the clones is missing from these tables; in studies checked, under half for an unresolved V gene and the rest for unknown reasons. This sample gives nearly 2 million clones in total; approximately 94% of them show up just once. Around 1% of the sample lies in the top ten. CD8 naive samples were CD45RO-negative cells positively selected for CCR7, giving a CD45RA+CCR7+ population that excluded TemRA cells. Sequencing used naive CD8+ T cells sorted from blood. The cell subset or site label of this sample denotes: CD45RA+CCR7+. Receptors originate from a man between 18 and 35 years old in good health.

V and J are TRBV4-3 and TRBJ2-1, with TRBD2 identical over 11 bases. CDR1 and CDR2 from the germline V gene are LGHNA and YSLEER. The CDR3 has 18 residues. V shed 0 bases and J 12 bases; nucleotides not matched to a gene: 16. The chain's CDR3 is CASSQDRREGLAGGGQFF. The CDR3 coding sequence is TGCGCCAGCAGCCAAGATCGGAGGGAGGGGCTAGCGGGAGGAGGGCAGTTCTTC.

The chain links TRBV28 to TRBJ2-7; 10 nucleotides line up with TRBD2. The CDR3 totals 15 residues. Germline CDR1 MDHEN, CDR2 SYDVKM. V lost 7 bases and J lost 0; bases outside the gene matches: 6. The DNA of the CDR3 is TGTGCCAGCACTGAGCGGGGGGGCCACTCCTACGAGCAGTACTTC. Amino acid sequence: CASTERGGHSYEQYF.

The V call is TRBV27, the J call TRBJ1-6; TRBD1 matches at 7 bases. The CDR3 is 14 residues long. V lost 7 bases and J lost 8; bases outside the gene matches: 8. Germline V gene data show CDR1 as MNHEY and CDR2 as SMNVEV (reference sequence). The CDR3 is CASTLTGSDSPLHF. The CDR3 DNA follows: TGTGCCAGCACCCTGACAGGGAGTGATTCACCCCTCCACTTT.

This chain uses TRBV7-9 with TRBJ2-1; D unresolved. V lost 1 base to trimming and J lost 2 bases, with 6 bases between them. The CDR3 spans 14 residues. CDR1 is SEHNR and CDR2 is FQNEAQ in the germline V gene (reference sequence). Written as DNA, the CDR3 is TGTGCCAGCAGCTTAGTGGAGACCTACAATGAGCAGTTCTTC. Translating gives CASSLVETYNEQFF.

About this clone: This sample includes further DNA sequences coding for the same CDR3. This chain uses TRBV6-5 with TRBJ1-1; D is unresolved. The CDR3 sequence is 14 residues long. The V gene lost 0 bases and the J gene lost 5 bases, with 10 bases spanning the gap. Germline CDR1 is MNHEY and CDR2 is SVGAGI. CDR3 bases: TGTGCCAGCAGTTACTCAAGGGCCGGGACTGAAGCTTTCTTT. It specifies CASSYSRAGTEAFF.

This clone has only a few counts. At the DNA level, this CDR3 is encoded by other sequences in the same sample as well. The genes are TRBV4-3 and TRBJ1-6; D is ambiguous. There are 12 residues in the CDR3. V dropped 1 base and J dropped 6 bases, with 1 base sitting between them. The germline CDR1 and CDR2 sequences are LGHNA and YSLEER. The CDR3 protein is CASSQGNSPLHF. DNA for the CDR3: TGCGCCAGCAGCCAAGGTAATTCACCCCTCCACTTT.

J is TRBJ2-4 and V is TRBV7-9, with D possibly being TRBD1 (6 bases). Germline assignment: CDR1 SEHNR and CDR2 FQNEAQ (reference sequence). CDR3 length: 14 residues. Trimming pared 1 base from V and 3 bases from J, leaving 7 bases between. Written as DNA, the CDR3 is TGTGCCAGCAGCTTAGACAGGGACAAAAACATTCAGTACTTC. The encoded protein is CASSLDRDKNIQYF.

This rearrangement joins TRBV2 to TRBJ1-6, with D perhaps TRBD1 (5 bases). Germline V gene sequence: CDR1 SNHLY, CDR2 FYNNEI. The CDR3 covers 17 residues. Trimming removed 3 bases at V and 0 bases at J, with 12 bases between. The CDR3 region has the DNA TGTGCCAGCAGTGAGGACATCAGAGACTCCTATAATTCACCCCTCCACTTT. It yields the protein CASSEDIRDSYNSPLHF.

The CDR3 protein is CASSGGLSPPDEQFF. For the CDR3, the DNA is TGTGCCAGCAGCGGGGGACTATCCCCTCCCGATGAGCAGTTCTTC. The chain joins TRBV13 to TRBJ2-1, with TRBD2 matching over 7 bases. The V gene's germline CDR1 is PRHDT and CDR2 FYEKMQ (reference sequence). The CDR3 has 15 amino acids. Unmatched junction bases numbered 12, after V lost 5 bases and J lost 8 bases.

The CDR3 region is CASSWLGSSYNEQFF. The CDR3 DNA reads TGTGCCAGCAGTTGGTTGGGGTCGTCCTACAATGAGCAGTTCTTC. The chain joins TRBV27 to TRBJ2-1, with D hard to call. In germline, CDR1 is MNHEY, CDR2 SMNVEV (reference sequence). The CDR3 totals 15 residues. Trimming took 4 bases from V and 1 from J, leaving 11 bases between them.

The chain links TRBV7-9 to TRBJ2-7; no clear D gene. V lost 5 bases, J lost 0 bases, and 5 bases lay in between. The CDR3 is made up of 12 amino acids. Looked up from germline, CDR1 is SEHNR and CDR2 is FQNEAQ (reference sequence). The CDR3 sequence: CASSNTSYEQYF. The CDR3 nucleotides read TGTGCCAGCAGCAACACCTCCTACGAGCAGTACTTC.

The chain is built from TRBV5-6 and TRBJ2-6; D uncertain. CDR1 is SGHDT and CDR2 is YYEEEE in the germline V gene. The CDR3 length is 14 residues. The ends were cut back, 4 bases at V and 4 bases at J, with 9 bases in the middle. The CDR3 DNA is TGTGCCAGCAGCCCTTTTGCCGGGGCCAACGTCCTGACTTTC. This codes for CASSPFAGANVLTF.

This chain connects TRBV5-6 to TRBJ2-7; D is uncertain. Trimming cost V 7 bases and J 6 bases, with 14 bases left between them. Per the germline V gene, CDR1 is SGHDT and CDR2 is YYEEEE. The CDR3 runs to 12 residues. In nucleotides, the CDR3 is TGTGCCAGCGCTACTGAGAAAGGCGAGCAGTACTTC. Encoded protein: CASATEKGEQYF.

The table lists this clone with a count of one. The rearrangement links TRBV7-9 to TRBJ2-7; 8 nucleotides match TRBD1. CDR1 SEHNR and CDR2 FQNEAQ come from the germline V gene (reference sequence). The J segment lost 1 base and the V segment lost 4 bases, leaving 6 bases of the junction unmatched. CDR3 length: 15 amino acids. CDR3 nucleotides: TGTGCCAGCAGCTCTTCAACAGGGGGTTCCTACGAGCAGTACTTC. This gives the protein CASSSSTGGSYEQYF.

The V gene is TRBV14, the J gene TRBJ2-7; 7 bases are a match to TRBD2. The CDR3 loop spans 16 amino acids. CDR1 is SGHDN and CDR2 is FVKESK in the germline V gene. Germline trimming cut 6 bases from V and 3 bases from J; bases unmatched to any gene: 14. Here the CDR3 DNA reads TGTGCCAGCAGTCCGGAGCGGGACCTCGGGGGCTACGAGCAGTACTTC. Its translation: CASSPERDLGGYEQYF.

The rearrangement uses TRBV5-6 and TRBJ1-5; D possibly corresponds to TRBD1 (5 bases). CDR3 length: 12 amino acids. CDR1 and CDR2 from the germline V gene are SGHDT and YYEEEE. The V end lost 4 bases, the J end lost 9 bases, and 11 bases lay between the germline ends. DNA of the CDR3: TGTGCCAGCAGCATTGGAGGGGCGCCCCAGCATTTT. This codes for CASSIGGAPQHF.

The count of this clone is one. V gene TRBV27 combines with J gene TRBJ2-7; D may be TRBD2 (6 bases). Trimming shortened V by 4 bases and J by 3 bases, and 13 bases separated the two germline ends. This CDR3 has 14 amino acids. Germline CDR1 MNHEY, CDR2 SMNVEV (reference sequence). CDR3 bases: TGTGCCAGCAGTTCAATAGCGGCTTTCTACGAGCAGTACTTC. Translating it yields CASSSIAAFYEQYF.

The J gene is TRBJ1-1, the V gene TRBV5-8; D gene uncertain. Looked up from germline, CDR1 is SGHTS and CDR2 is YDEGEE. The V end was cut by 0 bases, the J end by 10 bases, with 16 bases between. This CDR3 is built from 14 residues. The CDR3 sequence is CASSLELTANRAFF. CDR3 coding DNA: TGTGCCAGCAGCTTGGAACTTACAGCTAATCGAGCTTTCTTT.

The chain is built from TRBV4-1 and TRBJ2-3, with D perhaps being TRBD1 or TRBD2 (6 bases each). The CDR3 totals 14 residues. The V gene lost 3 bases and the J gene lost 6 bases, with 13 bases spanning the gap. Germline loops: CDR1 MGHRA, CDR2 YSYEKL. This CDR3 is CASSHRQAGDTQYF. The CDR3 region has the DNA TGCGCCAGCAGCCACCGACAGGCGGGGGATACGCAGTATTTT.

The chain combines TRBV6-5 with TRBJ2-3; D possibly corresponds to TRBD2 (6 bases). Germline values: CDR1 MNHEY, CDR2 SVGAGI. The CDR3 is 13 residues long. V shed 7 bases and J shed 3 bases, with 11 bases lying between them. The CDR3 coding sequence is TGTGCCAGCACCTCCGCGGGGACAGATACGCAGTATTTT. Translation: CASTSAGTDTQYF.

About this clone: In the same sample, other DNA sequences code for this CDR3. This chain links TRBV6-5 with TRBJ2-2; D remains unclear. V was cut by 1 base and J by 7 bases, with 4 bases left in between. Germline V gene lookup returns CDR1 MNHEY and CDR2 SVGAGI. There are 12 residues in the CDR3. CDR3 sequence: CASSYLGGELFF. CDR3 coding DNA: TGTGCCAGCAGTTACTTGGGCGGGGAGCTGTTTTTT.

The rearrangement links TRBV28 to TRBJ1-4; D perhaps matches TRBD1 (6 bases). This CDR3 contains 15 residues. The germline V gene has CDR1 MDHEN and CDR2 SYDVKM. The V end lost 6 bases, the J end lost 7 bases, and 18 bases lay between the germline ends. DNA of the CDR3: TGTGCCAGCAGATCCTGGACAGCCCTTGGTGAAAAACTGTTTTTT. It codes for CASRSWTALGEKLFF.